This T cell receptor beta chain was profiled in a study of blood T cell repertoires in COVID-19. Study in general: From the United States, Italy and Spain came samples of acute and convalescent COVID-19. Sources were T cells, B-cell-depleted T cells, or PBMCs; the material itself was cDNA or gDNA.

The authors' processing: It was from reference gene primer amplification that nucleated cell counts were estimated. Measured with immunoSEQ multiplex PCR; TCRdb has only the in-frame clones, and not every one. The V and J calls and the clone size are those of that table, but D and trimming were determined from the DNA. The repertoire consists of around 260,000 clones, with less than 90% occurring once and the leading ten covering under 4.5%. The CDR3 has 17 amino acids. V lost 1 base, J lost 2 bases, and 15 bases lay in between. Germline assignment: CDR1 MGHRA and CDR2 YSYEKL. The J gene is TRBJ2-1, the V gene TRBV4-1; TRBD1 is a possible D gene (5 bases). The sequence was obtained from a man aged 60 to 69 who had recovered from COVID-19. Sequencing was performed on peripheral blood. CDR3 in amino acids: CASSQAPKTVTYNEQFF. CDR3 DNA: TGCGCCAGCAGCCAAGCCCCAAAGACAGTTACCTACAATGAGCAGTTCTTC.